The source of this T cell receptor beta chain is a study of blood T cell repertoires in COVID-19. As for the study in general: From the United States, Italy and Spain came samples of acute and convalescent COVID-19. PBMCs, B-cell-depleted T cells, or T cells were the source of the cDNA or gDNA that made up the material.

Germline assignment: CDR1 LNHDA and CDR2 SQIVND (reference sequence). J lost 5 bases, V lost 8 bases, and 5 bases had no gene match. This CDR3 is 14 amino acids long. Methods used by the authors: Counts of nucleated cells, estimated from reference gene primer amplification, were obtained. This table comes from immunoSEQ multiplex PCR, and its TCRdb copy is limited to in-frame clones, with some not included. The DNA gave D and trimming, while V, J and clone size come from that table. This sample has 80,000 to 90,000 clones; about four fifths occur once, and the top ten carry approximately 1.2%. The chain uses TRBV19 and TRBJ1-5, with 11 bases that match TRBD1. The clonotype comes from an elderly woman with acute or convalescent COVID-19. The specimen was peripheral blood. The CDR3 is CASCRTGGDQPQHF. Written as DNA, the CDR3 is TGTGCCAGTTGCCGGACAGGGGGCGATCAGCCCCAGCATTTT.